Sequencing of this T cell receptor beta chain was carried out in a study of shared clonotypes between healthy human individuals. Produced via immunoSEQ multiplex PCR; TCRdb's table is partial and in-frame only. Among 2 million to 2.5 million clones, under 95% were seen once, and the ten largest hold more than 1.5%. The naive CD8 fraction comprised CD45RO-negative cells positively selected for CCR7 and excluded terminally differentiated effector memory CD45RA+ cells. The CDR3 runs 13 residues. Trimming cost V 4 bases and J 0 bases, with 7 bases left between them. Per the germline V gene, CDR1 is SGHNT and CDR2 is YYREEE (reference sequence).

What was sequenced was naive CD8+ T cells from PBMCs. This chain links TRBV5-4 with TRBJ2-5; TRBD1 or TRBD2 may be the D gene (5 bases each). This TCR derives from a man in his late teens or twenties in good health. Some clones in this sample may be carry-over from other donors' samples. In DNA, the CDR3 is TGTGCCAGCAGCCGAGGGGACCAAGAGACCCAGTACTTC. Its protein product is CASSRGDQETQYF.